This TCR beta chain was sequenced during a study of blood T cell repertoires in COVID-19. Across the whole study: Some COVID-19 samples were acute and others convalescent; all came from the United States, Italy and Spain. T cells, B-cell-depleted T cells, or PBMCs supplied cDNA or gDNA.

Germline CDR1 is KGHSH and CDR2 is LQKENI. The CDR3 has 16 amino acids. Trimming removed 6 bases from V and 2 bases from J, with 19 bases in between. Authors' processing steps: It was from reference gene primer amplification that nucleated cell counts were estimated. TCRdb keeps only in-frame clones here, not all; method: immunoSEQ multiplex PCR. That table supplies the V and J calls and clone size; D and trimming were determined from the DNA. Counted here are fewer than 200,000 clones, approximately 80% occurring once; the ten biggest clones make up 3% to 4.5%. The rearrangement uses TRBV18 and TRBJ1-2; possible D gene TRBD1, 5 bases. This receptor was identified in a woman of 80 years or more with acute or convalescent COVID-19. Source material: peripheral blood. DNA for the CDR3: TGTGCCAGCTCGGACAATCTCTCAGATGGGAACTATGGCTACACCTTC. Translated: CASSDNLSDGNYGYTF.